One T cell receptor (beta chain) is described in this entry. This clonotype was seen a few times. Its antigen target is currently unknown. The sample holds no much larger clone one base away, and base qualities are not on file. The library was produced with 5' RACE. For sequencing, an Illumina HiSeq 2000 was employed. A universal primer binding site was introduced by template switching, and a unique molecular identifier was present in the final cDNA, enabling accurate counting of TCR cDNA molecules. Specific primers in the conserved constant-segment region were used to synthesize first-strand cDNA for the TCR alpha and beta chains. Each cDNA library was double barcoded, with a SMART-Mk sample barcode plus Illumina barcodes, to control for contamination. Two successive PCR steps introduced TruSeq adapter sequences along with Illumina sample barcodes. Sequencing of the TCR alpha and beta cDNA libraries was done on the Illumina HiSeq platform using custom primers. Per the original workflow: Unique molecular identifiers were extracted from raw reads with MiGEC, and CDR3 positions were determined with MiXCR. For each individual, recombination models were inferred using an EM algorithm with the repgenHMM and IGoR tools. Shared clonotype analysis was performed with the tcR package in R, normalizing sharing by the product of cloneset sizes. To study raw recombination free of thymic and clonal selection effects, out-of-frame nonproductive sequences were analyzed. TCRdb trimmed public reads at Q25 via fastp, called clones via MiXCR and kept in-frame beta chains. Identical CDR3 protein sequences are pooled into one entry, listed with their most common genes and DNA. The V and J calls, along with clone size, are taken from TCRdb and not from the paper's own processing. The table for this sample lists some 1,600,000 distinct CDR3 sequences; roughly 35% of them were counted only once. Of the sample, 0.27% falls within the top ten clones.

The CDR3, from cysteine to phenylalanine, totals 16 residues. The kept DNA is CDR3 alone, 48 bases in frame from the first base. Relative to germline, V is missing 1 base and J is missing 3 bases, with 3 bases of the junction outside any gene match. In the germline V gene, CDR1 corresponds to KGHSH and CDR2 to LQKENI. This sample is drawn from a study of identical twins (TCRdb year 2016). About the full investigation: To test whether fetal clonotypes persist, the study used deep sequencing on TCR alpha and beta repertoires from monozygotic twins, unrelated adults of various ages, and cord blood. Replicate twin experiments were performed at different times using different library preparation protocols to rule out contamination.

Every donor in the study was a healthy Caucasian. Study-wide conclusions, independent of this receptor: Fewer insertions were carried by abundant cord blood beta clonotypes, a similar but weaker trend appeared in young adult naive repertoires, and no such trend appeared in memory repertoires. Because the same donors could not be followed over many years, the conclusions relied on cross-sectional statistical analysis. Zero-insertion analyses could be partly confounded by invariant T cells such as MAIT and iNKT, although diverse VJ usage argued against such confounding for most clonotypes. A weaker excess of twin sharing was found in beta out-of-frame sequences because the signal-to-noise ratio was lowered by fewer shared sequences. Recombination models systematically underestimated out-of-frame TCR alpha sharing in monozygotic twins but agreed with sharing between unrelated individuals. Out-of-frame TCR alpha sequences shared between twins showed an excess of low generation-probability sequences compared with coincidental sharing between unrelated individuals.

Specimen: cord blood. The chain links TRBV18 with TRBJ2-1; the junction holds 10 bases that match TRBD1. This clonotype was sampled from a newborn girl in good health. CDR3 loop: CASSPRQGAGYNEQFF. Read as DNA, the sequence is TGTGCCAGCTCACCACGACAGGGGGCAGGCTACAATGAGCAGTTCTTC.